The sequence of this T cell receptor beta chain was determined in a study of molecular identifiers for immune sequencing clone quantification. Overall study findings and caveats: Single-cell amounts of spiked Jurkat TCR RNA were reportedly detectable among approximately 1 million naive cells. In naive cells, under 1% of molecules belonged to clones above 20 RNA copies, against over 98% in effector cells.

Per the germline V gene, CDR1 is LGHDT and CDR2 is YNNKEL (reference sequence). The CDR3 runs 13 residues. The germline V and J ends were trimmed by 4 bases and 4 bases, with 7 bases remaining between them. In TCRdb, the PCR reads were re-called with MiXCR into one record per CDR3 protein. The sample contains some 65,000 distinct CDR3 sequences, around 20% of which appear only once. There are many counts of this clonotype. The antigen is undetermined. Using a CD8+CD4-CCR7+CD45RA+ phenotype, naive CD8 T cells were sorted. The receptor was derived from a human donor in good health. Some libraries in this study had Jurkat cell RNA spiked in. This rearrangement joins TRBV3-1 to TRBJ2-2; D unclear. Material: naive CD8+ T cells from blood, with Jurkat cell RNA spiked in. Stated subset: FACS-sorted CD8+CD4-CCR7+CD45RA+ naive T cells. The CDR3 region is CASSPLSTGELFF. The CDR3 DNA sequence: TGTGCCAGCAGCCCGCTTAGCACCGGGGAGCTGTTTTTT. The whole variable domain, remainder taken from reference TRBV3-1 and TRBJ2-2, is DTAVSQTPKYLVTQMGNDKSIKCEQNLGHDTMYWYKQDSKKFLKIMFSYNNKELIINETVPNRFSPKSPDKAHLNLHINSLELGDSAVYFCASSPLSTGELFFGEGSRLTVL.